The entry below gives a single T cell receptor (beta chain) sequence along with its context. Its antigen remains unknown. This specimen belongs to a study of T-cell reconstitution after alpha-beta-depleted transplantation in children. Study-wide points: Among T cells one year after transplant, newly produced cells accounted for most counts and diversity. The study traced high day-60 TCRbeta diversity in some patients to surviving recipient T cells and thymic progenitors. At around two months after transplant, the alpha-beta T cells were reportedly derived from several hundred expanded clones that came from non-depleted graft cells.

Construction of the TCRbeta library involved unique molecular identifiers. Each CDR3 protein gets one entry after TCRdb re-called the PCR reads with MiXCR. The data contain 450,000 to 600,000 distinct CDR3 sequences, approximately 10% of them seen just once; the ten biggest clones take up roughly 2%. The V gene lost 2 bases and the J gene lost 4 bases, with 15 bases spanning the gap. CDR3 length: 15 residues. CDR1 LGHNT and CDR2 FRNRAP come from the germline V gene. The chain links TRBV12-5 to TRBJ2-7; maybe TRBD1 (5 bases). The sequence was collected from a child aged 2-9 years with inherited bone marrow failure, due to receive a stem cell transplant. The sequencing used PBMCs, collected before TCRalphabeta/CD19-depleted stem cell transplant. For the CDR3, the DNA is TGTGCTAGTGGTTTGCTTACGACAGATTGGTACGAGCAGTACTTC. Protein: CASGLLTTDWYEQYF.